This entry lists 21 T cell receptor beta chains sequenced from one sample in a study of spatial heterogeneity in lung cancer. Specified time point: blood at routine non-recurrence follow-up after resection. The authors sequenced whole RNA from tumor, nontumor lung or frozen PBMC without sorting. One entry per CDR3 protein, called by TCRdb with MiXCR from the 5' RACE reads. Of more than 25,000 distinct CDR3 sequences detected, less than 6% appear once; the ten largest clones hold 22%. The sequences come from PBMCs, collected at follow-up. The receptor set was obtained from a male donor with early-stage non-small cell lung cancer.

This clonotype was seen repeatedly, ten times or more. The J gene is TRBJ1-5, the V gene TRBV12-3 or TRBV12-4, with TRBD1 identical over 7 bases. This CDR3 contains 14 residues. With 6 bases clipped from V and 2 bases from J, the junction kept 4 bases outside the gene matches. CDR3 coding DNA: TGTGCCAGCAGCCCGGGGACAGGCAATCAGCCCCAGCATTTT. This codes for CASSPGTGNQPQHF.

Many counts were recorded for this clonotype. This chain uses TRBV4-1 with TRBJ2-1; D is unresolved. Trimming left V 4 bases short and J 7 bases short, with 14 bases between. Germline-derived CDR1 and CDR2 are MGHRA and YSYEKL. The CDR3 covers 14 residues. The CDR3 sequence: CASSRPFRSNEQFF. CDR3 nucleotides: TGCGCCAGCAGCCGCCCCTTCCGAAGTAATGAGCAGTTCTTC.

Sample share makes this clonotype medium-sized. The chain recombines TRBV20-1 with TRBJ2-7; TRBD2 matches 9 bases. The junction had 8 bases not matched to a gene; V was cut back by 6 bases and J by 5 bases. Per the germline V gene, CDR1 is DFQATT and CDR2 is SNEGSKA (reference sequence). The CDR3 is 13 residues long. The CDR3 loop reads CSAGISGGHEQYF. CDR3 DNA: TGCAGTGCGGGGATTAGCGGGGGACACGAGCAGTACTTC.

This clonotype rates as medium-sized. The chain couples TRBV29-1 to TRBJ2-6; a weak D match, TRBD2 (5 bases). Germline CDR1 and CDR2: SQVTM and ANQGSEA. V was clipped by 6 bases and J by 3 bases, with 6 bases between them. The CDR3 is made up of 12 amino acids. The CDR3 spells CSVGDGANVLTF. The CDR3 DNA reads as TGCAGCGTGGGAGATGGGGCCAACGTCCTGACTTTC.

This clonotype was observed at least ten times. V usage is TRBV9 and J usage is TRBJ2-7; weak D call: TRBD1 (5 bases). The CDR3 covers 17 residues. The germline V and J ends were trimmed by 3 bases and 0 bases, with 19 bases remaining between them. Germline V gene sequence: CDR1 SGDLS, CDR2 YYNGEE. This chain's CDR3 is CASSADTGTPYSYEQYV. In DNA form, the CDR3 reads TGTGCCAGCAGCGCAGATACAGGAACACCCTACTCCTACGAGCAGTACGTC.

This clonotype appeared many times. The chain employs TRBV14 and TRBJ2-2; the match to TRBD2 covers 7 bases. The CDR3 sequence is 15 residues long. Trimming at V came to 4 bases and at J to 0 bases, leaving 2 bases not matched to a gene. The germline gives CDR1 SGHDN, CDR2 FVKESK. The CDR3 DNA reads TGTGCCAGCAGCCGTCGGGAGGCGAACACCGGGGAGCTGTTTTTT. This encodes CASSRREANTGELFF. Drawing the rest from reference TRBV14 and TRBJ2-2, the complete variable domain is EAGVTQFPSHSVIEKGQTVTLRCDPISGHDNLYWYRRVMGKEIKFLLHFVKESKQDESGMPNNRFLAERTGGTYSTLKVQPAELEDSGVYFCASSRREANTGELFFGEGSRLTVL.

This clonotype was seen ten or more times. The chain uses TRBV28 and TRBJ2-1; the match to TRBD2 covers 9 bases. The CDR3 covers 16 residues. V lost 1 base and J lost 8; bases outside the gene matches: 9. Per germline, CDR1 MDHEN and CDR2 SYDVKM. The CDR3 reads CASSLLLAGKNDEQFF. The CDR3 DNA follows: TGTGCCAGCAGTTTATTGCTAGCGGGAAAGAACGATGAGCAGTTCTTC.

This clonotype has a count of ten or more. This chain connects TRBV20-1 to TRBJ1-6, with D hard to call. V shed 0 bases and J shed 10 bases, with 7 bases lying between them. The germline V gene has CDR1 DFQATT and CDR2 SNEGSKA (reference sequence). The CDR3 covers 12 residues. The CDR3 is CSARDSGSPLHF. The DNA of the CDR3 is TGCAGTGCTAGAGATAGCGGATCACCCCTCCACTTT.

This clonotype turned up a few times. A read error may produce the germline difference seen at one junction end. V usage is TRBV29-1 and J usage is TRBJ2-2, with a weak D call TRBD2 (5 bases). Germline-derived CDR1 and CDR2 are SQVTM and ANQGSEA. The CDR3 totals 14 residues. CDR3 nucleotides: TGCAGCGTCCTGGTGAGAGGGAACAACGGGGAGCTGTTTTTT. Its protein is CSVLVRGNNGELFF.

This clonotype was detected many times. The chain recombines TRBV27 with TRBJ1-6; the match to TRBD1 covers 8 bases. The germline V gene has CDR1 MNHEY and CDR2 SMNVEV (reference sequence). This CDR3 spans 13 amino acids. The V and J ends lost 5 bases and 11 bases, in that order; junction bases with no gene match: 5. In nucleotides, the CDR3 is TGTGCCAGCAGTGTGACAGGGGTGACACCCCTCCACTTT. This translates into CASSVTGVTPLHF.

V and J are TRBV7-9 and TRBJ2-7, with 7 bases identical to TRBD1. Germline V gives CDR1 SEHNR, CDR2 FQNEAQ (reference sequence). The CDR3 sequence is 16 residues long. V lost 0 bases, J lost 1 base, and 6 bases stayed unmatched. CDR3 nucleotides: TGTGCCAGCAGCTTAGCGGAAGGGACAGCTTCCTACGAGCAGTACTTC. This sequence encodes CASSLAEGTASYEQYF.

This clonotype was seen a few times. J is TRBJ1-1 and V is TRBV4-1, with a possible D match to TRBD1 (6 bases). The germline V gene encodes CDR1 MGHRA and CDR2 YSYEKL. This CDR3 region has 12 residues. V lost 0 bases, J lost 9 bases, and 8 bases lay in between. CDR3: CASSQEGGKAFF. CDR3 nucleotide sequence: TGCGCCAGCAGCCAAGAAGGGGGGAAAGCTTTCTTT.

Details on this clonotype: A much larger clone differs from this one at a single base, so this may be a read error. The CDR3: CSARSSGRAFHEQFF. In nucleotides, the CDR3 is TGCAGTGCTAGGTCTAGCGGGAGGGCCTTCCATGAGCAGTTCTTC. The chain combines TRBV20-1 with TRBJ2-1; 12 bases are a match to TRBD2. The CDR3 spans 15 residues. Trimming cost V 3 bases and J 8 bases; bases outside gene matches: 8. The germline V gene encodes CDR1 DFQATT and CDR2 SNEGSKA (reference sequence).

There are many counts of this clonotype. The genes are TRBV30 and TRBJ1-4; TRBD1 aligns across 7 bases. This CDR3 spans 13 amino acids. The ends lost 1 base at V and 8 bases at J; junction bases unmatched: 4. From germline, CDR1 is GTSNPN and CDR2 SVGIG (reference sequence). CDR3 loop: CAWSGQGGEKLFF. The DNA of the CDR3 is TGTGCCTGGAGTGGACAGGGAGGAGAAAAACTGTTTTTT.

In its sample, this clonotype was seen a few times. The chain uses TRBV7-6 and TRBJ2-5; D gene ambiguous. The CDR3 has 15 amino acids. CDR1 and CDR2 from the germline V gene are SGHVS and FNYEAQ. V lost 5 bases and J 4 bases, leaving 17 bases between the germline ends. This chain's CDR3 is CASSPLTGVGETQYF. In nucleotides, the CDR3 is TGTGCCAGCAGCCCCCTGACTGGCGTTGGAGAGACCCAGTACTTC.

This clonotype was counted many times. V is TRBV20-1 and J is TRBJ1-1, with D perhaps matching TRBD1 (5 bases). Germline-derived CDR1 and CDR2 are DFQATT and SNEGSKA (reference sequence). This CDR3 is 14 amino acids long. Trimming took off 4 bases at V and 2 bases at J, with 14 bases between the two ends. The CDR3 region has the DNA TGCAGTGCTATCCCTTCGAGGACAAACACTGAAGCTTTCTTT. Translation: CSAIPSRTNTEAFF.

This chain uses TRBV6-2 or TRBV6-3 with TRBJ2-5, with 9 bases matching TRBD2. The trim removed 2 bases at V and 5 bases at J, leaving 6 bases unmatched. The CDR3 runs 15 residues. Germline V gene data show CDR1 as MNHEY and CDR2 as SVGEGT. This chain's CDR3 is CASSYGGGAFETQYF. Here the CDR3 DNA reads TGTGCCAGCAGTTACGGCGGGGGGGCCTTCGAGACCCAGTACTTC.

This clonotype was detected ten times or more. V usage is TRBV6-2 or TRBV6-3 and J usage is TRBJ2-1, with a weak D call TRBD2 (6 bases). The germline CDR1 and CDR2 sequences are MNHEY and SVGEGT. With 2 bases removed from V and 9 bases from J, the gap between germline ends came to 8 bases. The CDR3 has 12 amino acids. The DNA of the CDR3 is TGTGCCAGCAGTTACGGAGGGTTTGAGCAGTTCTTC. Translating gives CASSYGGFEQFF.

This clonotype was seen many times. The V gene is TRBV13, the J gene TRBJ1-1; tentatively, D is TRBD1 (5 bases). Germline assignment: CDR1 PRHDT and CDR2 FYEKMQ (reference sequence). The CDR3 has 16 amino acids. Trimming shortened V by 5 bases and J by 1 base, and 17 bases separated the two germline ends. CDR3 coding DNA: TGTGCCAGCAGCCCCCGGCAGGGTAGGGGGAACACTGAAGCTTTCTTT. Its protein product is CASSPRQGRGNTEAFF.

The gene calls are TRBV19 and TRBJ2-1, with 7 bases that match TRBD1. CDR1 LNHDA and CDR2 SQIVND come from the germline V gene (reference sequence). The length of the CDR3 is 17 residues. With V trimmed by 4 bases and J by 4 bases, 13 bases remained unmatched. CDR3 sequence (DNA): TGTGCCAGTAGTAGTACAGGGGTCCTGTTCGGGTACAATGAGCAGTTCTTC. Translation: CASSSTGVLFGYNEQFF.

The chain is built from TRBV6-1 and TRBJ1-5; D may be TRBD1 (5 bases). This CDR3 is 14 amino acids long. Trimming took 0 bases from V and 5 from J, leaving 8 bases between them. CDR1 is MNHNS and CDR2 is SASEGT in the germline V gene. CDR3: CASSEAGGDQPQHF. The CDR3 DNA reads TGTGCCAGCAGTGAAGCGGGGGGGGATCAGCCCCAGCATTTT.